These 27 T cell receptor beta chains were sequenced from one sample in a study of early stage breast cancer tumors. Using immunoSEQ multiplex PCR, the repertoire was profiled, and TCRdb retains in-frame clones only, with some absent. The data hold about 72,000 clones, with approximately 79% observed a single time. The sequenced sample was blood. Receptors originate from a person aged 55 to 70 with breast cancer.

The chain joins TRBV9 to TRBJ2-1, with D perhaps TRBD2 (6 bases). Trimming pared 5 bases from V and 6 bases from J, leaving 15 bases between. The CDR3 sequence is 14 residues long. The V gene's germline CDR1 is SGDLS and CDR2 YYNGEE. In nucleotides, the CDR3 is TGTGCCAGCAGGACCGGATCCGGGGGCAATGAGCAGTTCTTC. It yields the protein CASRTGSGGNEQFF.

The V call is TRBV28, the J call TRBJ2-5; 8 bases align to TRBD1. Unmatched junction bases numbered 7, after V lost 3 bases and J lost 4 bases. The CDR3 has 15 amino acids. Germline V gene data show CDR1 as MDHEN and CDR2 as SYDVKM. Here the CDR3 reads CASSFRQGSRETQYF. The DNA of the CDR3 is TGTGCCAGCAGTTTTCGACAGGGGTCAAGAGAGACCCAGTACTTC.

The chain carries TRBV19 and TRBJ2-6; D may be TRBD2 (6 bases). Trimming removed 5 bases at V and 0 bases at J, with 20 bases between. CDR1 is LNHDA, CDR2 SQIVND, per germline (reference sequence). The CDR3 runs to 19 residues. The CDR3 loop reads CASSPTKPGERSGANVLTF. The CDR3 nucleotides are TGTGCCAGTAGTCCTACAAAGCCGGGGGAACGCTCTGGGGCCAACGTCCTGACTTTC. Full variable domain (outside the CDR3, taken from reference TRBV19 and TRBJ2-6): DGGITQSPKYLFRKEGQNVTLSCEQNLNHDAMYWYRQDPGQGLRLIYYSQIVNDFQKGDIAEGYSVSREKKESFPLTVTSAQKNPTAFYLCASSPTKPGERSGANVLTFGAGSRLTVL.

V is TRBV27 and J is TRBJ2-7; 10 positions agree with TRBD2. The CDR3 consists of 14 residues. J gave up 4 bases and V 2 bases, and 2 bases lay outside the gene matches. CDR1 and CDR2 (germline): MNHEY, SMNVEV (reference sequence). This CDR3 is CASSLLAGAYEQYF. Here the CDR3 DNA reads TGTGCCAGCAGTTTACTAGCGGGAGCGTACGAGCAGTACTTC.

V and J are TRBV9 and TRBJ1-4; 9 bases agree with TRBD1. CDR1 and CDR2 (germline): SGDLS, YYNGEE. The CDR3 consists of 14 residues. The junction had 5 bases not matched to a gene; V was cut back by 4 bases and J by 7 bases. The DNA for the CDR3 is TGTGCCAGCAGCCTGGGACAGGGCTCTGAAAAACTGTTTTTT. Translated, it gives CASSLGQGSEKLFF.

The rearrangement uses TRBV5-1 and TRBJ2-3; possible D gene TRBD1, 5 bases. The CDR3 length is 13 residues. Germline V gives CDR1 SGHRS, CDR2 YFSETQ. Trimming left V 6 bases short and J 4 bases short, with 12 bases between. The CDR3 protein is CASIGRGSDTQYF. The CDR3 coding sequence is TGCGCCAGCATTGGTAGGGGATCAGATACGCAGTATTTT.

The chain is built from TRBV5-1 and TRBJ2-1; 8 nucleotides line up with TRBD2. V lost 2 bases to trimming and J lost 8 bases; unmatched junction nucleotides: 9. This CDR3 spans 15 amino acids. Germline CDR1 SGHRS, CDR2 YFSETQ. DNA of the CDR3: TGCGCCAGCAGCTTAGGGGAGGGACTAGGAGATGAGCAGTTCTTC. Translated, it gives CASSLGEGLGDEQFF. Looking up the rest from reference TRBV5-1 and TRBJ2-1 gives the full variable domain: KAGVTQTPRYLIKTRGQQVTLSCSPISGHRSVSWYQQTPGQGLQFLFEYFSETQRNKGNFPGRFSGRQFSNSRSEMNVSTLELGDSALYLCASSLGEGLGDEQFFGPGTRLTVL.

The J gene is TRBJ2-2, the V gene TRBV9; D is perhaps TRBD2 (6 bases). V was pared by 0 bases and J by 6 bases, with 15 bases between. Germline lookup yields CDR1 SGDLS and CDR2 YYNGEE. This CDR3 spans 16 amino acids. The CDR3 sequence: CASSVGAGWRAGELFF. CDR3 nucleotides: TGTGCCAGCAGCGTAGGGGCAGGGTGGAGGGCCGGGGAGCTGTTTTTT.

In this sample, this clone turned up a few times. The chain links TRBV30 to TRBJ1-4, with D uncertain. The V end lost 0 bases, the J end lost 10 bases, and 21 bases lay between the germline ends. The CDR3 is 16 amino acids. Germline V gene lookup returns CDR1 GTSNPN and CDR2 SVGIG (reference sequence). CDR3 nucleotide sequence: TGTGCCTGGAGTGTAGCCAACAACCCGCTGCATGGAAAACTGTTTTTT. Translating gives CAWSVANNPLHGKLFF.

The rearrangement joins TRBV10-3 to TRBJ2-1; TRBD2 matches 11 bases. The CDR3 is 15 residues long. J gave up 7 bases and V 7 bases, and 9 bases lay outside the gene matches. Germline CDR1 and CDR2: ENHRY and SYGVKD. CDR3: CAITNSGRGGNEQFF. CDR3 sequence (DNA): TGTGCCATCACCAATAGCGGGAGGGGGGGAAATGAGCAGTTCTTC.

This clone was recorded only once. Here the CDR3 reads CASSQDRLAGAYEQYF. In nucleotides, the CDR3 is TGCGCCAGCAGCCAAGATAGACTAGCGGGGGCCTACGAGCAGTACTTC. J is TRBJ2-7 and V is TRBV4-1; TRBD2 matches at 12 bases. Germline CDR1 reads MGHRA; CDR2 reads YSYEKL. The CDR3 spans 16 residues. With V trimmed by 0 bases and J by 2 bases, 2 bases remained unmatched.

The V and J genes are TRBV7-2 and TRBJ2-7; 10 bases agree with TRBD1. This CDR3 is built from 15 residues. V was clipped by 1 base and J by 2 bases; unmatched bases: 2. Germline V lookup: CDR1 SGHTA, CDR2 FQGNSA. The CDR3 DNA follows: TGTGCCAGCAGCTTAGAAGGGACAGGGGCCTACGAGCAGTACTTC. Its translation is CASSLEGTGAYEQYF.

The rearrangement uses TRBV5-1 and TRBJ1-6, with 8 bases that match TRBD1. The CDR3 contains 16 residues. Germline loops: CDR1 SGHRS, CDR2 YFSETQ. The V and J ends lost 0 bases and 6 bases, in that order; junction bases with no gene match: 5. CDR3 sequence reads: CASSLAGGQGNSPLHF. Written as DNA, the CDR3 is TGCGCCAGCAGCTTGGCCGGTGGACAGGGTAATTCACCCCTCCACTTT. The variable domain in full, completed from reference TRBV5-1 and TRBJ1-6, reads KAGVTQTPRYLIKTRGQQVTLSCSPISGHRSVSWYQQTPGQGLQFLFEYFSETQRNKGNFPGRFSGRQFSNSRSEMNVSTLELGDSALYLCASSLAGGQGNSPLHFGNGTRLTVT.

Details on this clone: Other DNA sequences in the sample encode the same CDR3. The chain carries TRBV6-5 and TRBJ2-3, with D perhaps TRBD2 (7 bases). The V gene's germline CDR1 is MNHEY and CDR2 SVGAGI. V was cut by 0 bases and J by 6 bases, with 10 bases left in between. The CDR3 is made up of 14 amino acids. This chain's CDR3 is CASSYSRGGDTQYF. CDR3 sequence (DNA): TGTGCCAGCAGTTACTCTAGGGGGGGGGATACGCAGTATTTT.

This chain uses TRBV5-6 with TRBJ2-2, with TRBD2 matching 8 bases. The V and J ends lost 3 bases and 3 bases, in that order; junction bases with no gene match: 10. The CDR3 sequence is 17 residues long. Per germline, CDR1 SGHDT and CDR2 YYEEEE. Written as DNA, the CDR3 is TGTGCCAGCAGCTGGACGGTTAGCGGGGTTGACACCGGGGAGCTGTTTTTT. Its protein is CASSWTVSGVDTGELFF.

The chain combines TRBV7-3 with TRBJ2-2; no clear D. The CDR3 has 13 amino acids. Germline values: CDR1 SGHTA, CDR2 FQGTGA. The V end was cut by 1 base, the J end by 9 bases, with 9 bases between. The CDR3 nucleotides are TGTGCCAGCAGCTTAATCGGCGGCCGGGAGCTGTTTTTT. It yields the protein CASSLIGGRELFF.

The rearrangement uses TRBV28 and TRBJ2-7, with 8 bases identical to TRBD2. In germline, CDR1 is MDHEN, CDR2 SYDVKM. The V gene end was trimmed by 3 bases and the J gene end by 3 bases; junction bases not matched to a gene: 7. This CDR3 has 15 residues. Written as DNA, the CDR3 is TGTGCCAGCAGTTTGATAGGACTAGCCGGCTACGAGCAGTACTTC. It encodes CASSLIGLAGYEQYF.

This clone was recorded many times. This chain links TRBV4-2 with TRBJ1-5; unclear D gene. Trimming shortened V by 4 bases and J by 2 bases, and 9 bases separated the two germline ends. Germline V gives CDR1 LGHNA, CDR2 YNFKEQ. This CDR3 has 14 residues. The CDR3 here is CASSLNLGNQPQHF. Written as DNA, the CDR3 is TGTGCCAGCAGCCTAAACTTAGGCAATCAGCCCCAGCATTTT.

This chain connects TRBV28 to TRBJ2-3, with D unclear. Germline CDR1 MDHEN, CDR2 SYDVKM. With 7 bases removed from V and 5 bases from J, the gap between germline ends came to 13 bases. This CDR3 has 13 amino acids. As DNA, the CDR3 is TGTGCCAGCAATATGGGCAGTCTAGATACGCAGTATTTT. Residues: CASNMGSLDTQYF. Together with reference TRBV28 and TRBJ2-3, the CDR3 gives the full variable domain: DVKVTQSSRYLVKRTGEKVFLECVQDMDHENMFWYRQDPGLGLRLIYFSYDVKMKEKGDIPEGYSVSREKKERFSLILESASTNQTSMYLCASNMGSLDTQYFGPGTRLTVL.

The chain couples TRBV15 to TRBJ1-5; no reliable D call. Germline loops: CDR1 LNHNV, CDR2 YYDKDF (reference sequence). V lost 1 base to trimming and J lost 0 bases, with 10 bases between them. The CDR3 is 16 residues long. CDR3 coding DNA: TGTGCCACCAGCAGAGGGAATCCCCGTAGCAATCAGCCCCAGCATTTT. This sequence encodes CATSRGNPRSNQPQHF. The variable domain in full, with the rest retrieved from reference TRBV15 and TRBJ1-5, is DAMVIQNPRYQVTQFGKPVTLSCSQTLNHNVMYWYQQKSSQAPKLLFHYYDKDFNNEADTPDNFQSRRPNTSFCFLDIRSPGLGDTAMYLCATSRGNPRSNQPQHFGDGTRLSIL.

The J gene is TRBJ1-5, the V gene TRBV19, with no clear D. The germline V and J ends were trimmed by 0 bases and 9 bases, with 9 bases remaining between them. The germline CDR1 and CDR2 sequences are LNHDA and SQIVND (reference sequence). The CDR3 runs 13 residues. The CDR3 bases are TGTGCCAGTAGTATAGACCGCCGAGGGCCCCAGCATTTT. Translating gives CASSIDRRGPQHF.

The CDR3, as DNA: TGTGCCATCAGCTATAGTACCGGGACAGATTCCTACGAGCAGTACTTC. Its protein product is CAISYSTGTDSYEQYF. J is TRBJ2-7 and V is TRBV10-3; 7 nucleotides match TRBD1. V lost 6 bases to trimming and J lost 1 base; unmatched junction nucleotides: 12. This CDR3 comprises 16 residues. Germline V lookup: CDR1 ENHRY, CDR2 SYGVKD.

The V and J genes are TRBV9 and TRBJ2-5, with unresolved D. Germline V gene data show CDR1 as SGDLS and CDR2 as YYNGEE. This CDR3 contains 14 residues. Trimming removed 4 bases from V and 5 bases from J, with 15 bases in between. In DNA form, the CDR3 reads TGTGCCAGCAGCATCAGCCACGGAGCTGAGACCCAGTACTTC. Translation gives CASSISHGAETQYF.

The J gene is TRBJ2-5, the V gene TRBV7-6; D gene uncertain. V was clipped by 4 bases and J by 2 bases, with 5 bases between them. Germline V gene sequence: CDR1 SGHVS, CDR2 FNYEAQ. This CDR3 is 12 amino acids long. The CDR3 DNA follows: TGTGCCAGCAGCTATATACAAGAGACCCAGTACTTC. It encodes CASSYIQETQYF. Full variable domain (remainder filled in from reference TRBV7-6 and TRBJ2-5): GAGVSQSPRYKVTKRGQDVALRCDPISGHVSLYWYRQALGQGPEFLTYFNYEAQQDKSGLPNDRFSAERPEGSISTLTIQRTEQRDSAMYRCASSYIQETQYFGPGTRLLVL.

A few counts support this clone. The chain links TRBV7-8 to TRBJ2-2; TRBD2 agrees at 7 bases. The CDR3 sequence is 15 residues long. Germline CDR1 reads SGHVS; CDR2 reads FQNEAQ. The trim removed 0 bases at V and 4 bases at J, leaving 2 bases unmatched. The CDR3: CASSLAGEGTGELFF. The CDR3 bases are TGTGCCAGCAGCTTAGCGGGGGAGGGCACCGGGGAGCTGTTTTTT.

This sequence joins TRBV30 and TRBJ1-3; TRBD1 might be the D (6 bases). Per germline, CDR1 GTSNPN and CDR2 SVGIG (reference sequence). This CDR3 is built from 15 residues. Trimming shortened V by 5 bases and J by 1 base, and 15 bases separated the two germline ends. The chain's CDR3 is CAWGSGVQSGNTIYF. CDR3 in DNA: TGTGCCTGGGGGTCAGGGGTTCAGTCTGGAAACACCATATATTTT. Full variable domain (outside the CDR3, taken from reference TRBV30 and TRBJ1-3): SQTIHQWPATLVQPVGSPLSLECTVEGTSNPNLYWYRQAAGRGLQLLFYSVGIGQISSEVPQNLSASRPQDRQFILSSKKLLLSDSGFYLCAWGSGVQSGNTIYFGEGSWLTVV.

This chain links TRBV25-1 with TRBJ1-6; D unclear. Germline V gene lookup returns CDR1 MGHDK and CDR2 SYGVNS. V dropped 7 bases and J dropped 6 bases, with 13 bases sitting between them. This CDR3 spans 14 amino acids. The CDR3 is CASTRMGSNSPLHF. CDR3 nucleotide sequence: TGTGCCAGCACCCGAATGGGAAGTAATTCACCCCTCCACTTT.